The entry below gives a single TCR beta chain sequence along with its context. Germline-derived CDR1 and CDR2 are MNHNS and SASEGT. This CDR3 is built from 12 residues. The germline V and J ends were trimmed by 7 bases and 1 base, with 7 bases remaining between them. The data belong to a study of shared clonotypes between healthy human individuals. TCRdb's table, derived via immunoSEQ multiplex PCR, lists solely in-frame clones and lacks some. The sample lists some 650,000 clones, approximately 97% occurring once. The sample taken for sequencing was naive CD4+ T cells sorted from blood. Subset described: CD45RA+ positively selected. The chain recombines TRBV6-1 with TRBJ2-5; D is uncertain. The source of this sequence is a woman aged 25 to 39 in good health. As DNA, the CDR3 is TGTGCCAGCAACCCGGGCCAAGAGACCCAGTACTTC. Amino acids: CASNPGQETQYF.